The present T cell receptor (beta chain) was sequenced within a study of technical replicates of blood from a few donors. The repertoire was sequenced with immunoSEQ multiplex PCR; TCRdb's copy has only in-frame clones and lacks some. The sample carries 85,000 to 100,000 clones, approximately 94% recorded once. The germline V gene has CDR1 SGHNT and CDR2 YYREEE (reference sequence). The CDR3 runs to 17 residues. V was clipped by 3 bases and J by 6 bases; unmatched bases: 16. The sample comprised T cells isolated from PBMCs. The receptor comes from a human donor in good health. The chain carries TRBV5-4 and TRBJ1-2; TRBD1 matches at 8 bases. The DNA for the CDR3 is TGTGCCAGCAGCTCCACCATTCTTAGGACAGGGAAGGATGGCTACACCTTC. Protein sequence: CASSSTILRTGKDGYTF.